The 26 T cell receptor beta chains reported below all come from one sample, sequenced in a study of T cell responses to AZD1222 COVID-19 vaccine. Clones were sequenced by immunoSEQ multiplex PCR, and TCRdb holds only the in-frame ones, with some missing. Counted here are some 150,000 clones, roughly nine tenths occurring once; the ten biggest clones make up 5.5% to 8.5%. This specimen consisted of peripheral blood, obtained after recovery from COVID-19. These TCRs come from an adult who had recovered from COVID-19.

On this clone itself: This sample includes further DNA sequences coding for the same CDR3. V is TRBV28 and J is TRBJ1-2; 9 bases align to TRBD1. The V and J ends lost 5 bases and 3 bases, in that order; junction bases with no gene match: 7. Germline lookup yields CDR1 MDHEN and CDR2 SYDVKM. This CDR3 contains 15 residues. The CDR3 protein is CASSLGQGRYYGYTF. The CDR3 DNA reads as TGTGCCAGCAGTCTAGGACAGGGGAGGTACTATGGCTACACCTTC.

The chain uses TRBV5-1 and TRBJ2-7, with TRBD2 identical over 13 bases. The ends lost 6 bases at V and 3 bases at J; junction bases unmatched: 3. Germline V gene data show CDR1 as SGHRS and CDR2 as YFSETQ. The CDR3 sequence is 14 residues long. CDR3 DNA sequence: TGCGCCAGCACGACTAGCGGGGGGTTCTACGAGCAGTACTTC. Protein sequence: CASTTSGGFYEQYF. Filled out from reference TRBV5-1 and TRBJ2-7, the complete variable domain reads KAGVTQTPRYLIKTRGQQVTLSCSPISGHRSVSWYQQTPGQGLQFLFEYFSETQRNKGNFPGRFSGRQFSNSRSEMNVSTLELGDSALYLCASTTSGGFYEQYFGPGTRLTVT.

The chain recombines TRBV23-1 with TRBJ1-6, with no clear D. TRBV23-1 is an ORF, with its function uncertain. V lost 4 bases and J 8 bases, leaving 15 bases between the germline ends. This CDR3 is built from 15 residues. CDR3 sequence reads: CASSPLLTPHSPLHF. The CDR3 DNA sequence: TGCGCCAGCAGTCCCCTCCTGACGCCCCATTCACCCCTCCACTTT.

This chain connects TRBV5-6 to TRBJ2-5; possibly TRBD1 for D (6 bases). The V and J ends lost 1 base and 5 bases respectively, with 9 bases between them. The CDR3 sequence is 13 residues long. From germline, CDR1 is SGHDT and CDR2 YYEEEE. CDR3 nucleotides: TGTGCCAGCAGCTTGACAGGGCTTGAGACCCAGTACTTC. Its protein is CASSLTGLETQYF.

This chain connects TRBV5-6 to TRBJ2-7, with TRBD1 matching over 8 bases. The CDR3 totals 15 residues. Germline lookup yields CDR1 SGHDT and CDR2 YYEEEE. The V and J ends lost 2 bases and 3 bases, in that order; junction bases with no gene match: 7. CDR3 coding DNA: TGTGCCAGCAGCTTTTGGGACAGGTCAGACTACGAGCAGTACTTC. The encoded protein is CASSFWDRSDYEQYF.

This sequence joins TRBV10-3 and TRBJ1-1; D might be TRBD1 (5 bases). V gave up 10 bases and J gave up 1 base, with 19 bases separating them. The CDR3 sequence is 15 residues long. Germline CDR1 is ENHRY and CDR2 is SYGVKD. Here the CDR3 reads CATRQGETQNTEAFF. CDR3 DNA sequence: TGTGCCACGAGACAAGGGGAGACTCAGAACACTGAAGCTTTCTTT.

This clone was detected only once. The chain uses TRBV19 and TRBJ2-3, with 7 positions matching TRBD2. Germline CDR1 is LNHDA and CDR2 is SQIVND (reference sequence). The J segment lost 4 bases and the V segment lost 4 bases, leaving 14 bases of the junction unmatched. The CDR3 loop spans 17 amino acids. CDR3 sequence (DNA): TGTGCCAGTAGTAGCCCTTCATGGCGGGGGAACGCAGATACGCAGTATTTT. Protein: CASSSPSWRGNADTQYF.

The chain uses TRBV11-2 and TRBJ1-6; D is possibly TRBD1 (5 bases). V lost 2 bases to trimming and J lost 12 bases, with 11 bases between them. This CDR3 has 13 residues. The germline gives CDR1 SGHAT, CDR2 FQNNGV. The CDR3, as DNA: TGTGCCAGCAGCTTATCAAGGGGAGGACCCCTCCACTTT. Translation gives CASSLSRGGPLHF.

This CDR3 reads CASSSRGRSPQETQYF. CDR3 coding DNA: TGTGCCAGCAGTTCCAGGGGGCGATCCCCCCAAGAGACCCAGTACTTC. This chain uses TRBV28 with TRBJ2-5, with 8 bases aligning to TRBD1. Germline assignment: CDR1 MDHEN and CDR2 SYDVKM. Losses at the gene ends were 4 bases for V and 1 base for J; bases not matched to a gene: 8. This CDR3 is built from 16 residues.

As DNA, the CDR3 is TGTGCCAGCAGTTTCCTAAAACTCCTTCGGACTAGCGGGAGCACAGATACGCAGTATTTT. Translated, it gives CASSFLKLLRTSGSTDTQYF. The rearrangement joins TRBV27 to TRBJ2-3; 11 positions agree with TRBD2. V lost 3 bases, J lost 0 bases, and 14 bases stayed unmatched. CDR1 and CDR2 (germline): MNHEY, SMNVEV (reference sequence). The CDR3 has 20 amino acids.

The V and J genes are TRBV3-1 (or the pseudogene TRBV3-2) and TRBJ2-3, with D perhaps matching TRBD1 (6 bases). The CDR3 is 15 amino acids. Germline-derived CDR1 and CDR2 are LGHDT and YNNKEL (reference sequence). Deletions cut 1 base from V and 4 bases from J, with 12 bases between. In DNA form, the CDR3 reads TGTGCCAGCAGCCAAGGGGCAGGGGCCTCAGATACGCAGTATTTT. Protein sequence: CASSQGAGASDTQYF.

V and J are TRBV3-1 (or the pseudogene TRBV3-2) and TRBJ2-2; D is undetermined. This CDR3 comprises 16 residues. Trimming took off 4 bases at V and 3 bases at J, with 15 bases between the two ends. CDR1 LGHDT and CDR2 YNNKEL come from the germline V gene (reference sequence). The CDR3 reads CASSRASGFDTGELFF. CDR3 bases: TGTGCCAGCAGCCGAGCCTCGGGCTTCGACACCGGGGAGCTGTTTTTT.

The CDR3 coding sequence is TGTGCCAGCCGGTTGGTTCCTAACCTGGGGCGGGAGGAGCAGTACTTC. This codes for CASRLVPNLGREEQYF. V gene TRBV27 combines with J gene TRBJ2-7; 7 bases line up with TRBD2. Germline V gene lookup returns CDR1 MNHEY and CDR2 SMNVEV (reference sequence). The J segment lost 7 bases and the V segment lost 8 bases, leaving 20 bases of the junction unmatched. The CDR3 sequence is 16 residues long.

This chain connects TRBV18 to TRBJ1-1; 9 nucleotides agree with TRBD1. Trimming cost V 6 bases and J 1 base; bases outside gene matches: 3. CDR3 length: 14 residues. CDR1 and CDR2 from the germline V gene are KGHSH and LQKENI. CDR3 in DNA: TGTGCCAGCTCCGGACAGGGGCCGAACACTGAAGCTTTCTTT. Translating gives CASSGQGPNTEAFF.

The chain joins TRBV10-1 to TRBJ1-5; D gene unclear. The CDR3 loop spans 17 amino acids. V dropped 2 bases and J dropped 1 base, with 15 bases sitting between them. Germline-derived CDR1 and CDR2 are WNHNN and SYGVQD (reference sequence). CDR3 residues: CASSEGLRGSSNQPQHF. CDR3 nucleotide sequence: TGCGCCAGCAGTGAGGGTCTCCGAGGCTCGAGCAATCAGCCCCAGCATTTT.

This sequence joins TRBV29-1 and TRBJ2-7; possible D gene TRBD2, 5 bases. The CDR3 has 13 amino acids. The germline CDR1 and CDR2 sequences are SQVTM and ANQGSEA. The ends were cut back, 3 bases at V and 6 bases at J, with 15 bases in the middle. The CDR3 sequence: CSVDDGIWGEQYF. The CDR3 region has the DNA TGCAGCGTTGACGACGGGATTTGGGGCGAGCAGTACTTC.

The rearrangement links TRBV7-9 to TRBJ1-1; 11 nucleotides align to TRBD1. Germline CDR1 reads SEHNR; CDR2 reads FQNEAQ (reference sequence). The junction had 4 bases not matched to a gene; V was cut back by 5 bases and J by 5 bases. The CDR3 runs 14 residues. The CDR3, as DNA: TGTGCCAGCAGCCCCGGGACAGGGGGAACTGAAGCTTTCTTT. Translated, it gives CASSPGTGGTEAFF.

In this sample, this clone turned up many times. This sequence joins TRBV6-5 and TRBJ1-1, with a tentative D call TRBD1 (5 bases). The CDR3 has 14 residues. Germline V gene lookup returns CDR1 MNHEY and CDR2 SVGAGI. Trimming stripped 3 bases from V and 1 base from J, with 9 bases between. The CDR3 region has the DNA TGTGCCAGCAGTTATTCCGACAGGAACACTGAAGCTTTCTTT. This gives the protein CASSYSDRNTEAFF.

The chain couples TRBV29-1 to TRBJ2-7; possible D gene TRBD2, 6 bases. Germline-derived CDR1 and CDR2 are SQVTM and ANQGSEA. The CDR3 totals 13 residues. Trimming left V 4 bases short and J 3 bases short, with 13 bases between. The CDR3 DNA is TGCAGCGTTGGTAGCGGAGGGATCTACGAGCAGTACTTC. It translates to CSVGSGGIYEQYF.

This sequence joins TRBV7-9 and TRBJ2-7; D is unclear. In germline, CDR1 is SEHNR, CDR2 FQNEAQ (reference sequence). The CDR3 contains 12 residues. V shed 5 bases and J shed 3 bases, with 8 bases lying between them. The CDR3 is CASSQESYEQYF. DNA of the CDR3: TGTGCCAGCAGCCAAGAGAGCTACGAGCAGTACTTC.

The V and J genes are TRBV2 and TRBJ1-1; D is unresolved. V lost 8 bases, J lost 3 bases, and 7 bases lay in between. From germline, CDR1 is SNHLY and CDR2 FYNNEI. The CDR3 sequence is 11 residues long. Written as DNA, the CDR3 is TGTGCCAGCGACCGGGACACTGAAGCTTTCTTT. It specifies CASDRDTEAFF. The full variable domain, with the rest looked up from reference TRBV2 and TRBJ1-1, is EPEVTQTPSHQVTQMGQEVILRCVPISNHLYFYWYRQILGQKVEFLVSFYNNEISEKSEIFDDQFSVERPDGSNFTLKIRSTKLEDSAMYFCASDRDTEAFFGQGTRLTVV.

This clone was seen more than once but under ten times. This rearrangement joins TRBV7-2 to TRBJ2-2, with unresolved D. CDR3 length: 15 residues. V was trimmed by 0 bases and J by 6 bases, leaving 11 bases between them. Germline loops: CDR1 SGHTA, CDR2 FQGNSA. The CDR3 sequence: CASSLARMGSGELFF. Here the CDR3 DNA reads TGTGCCAGCAGCTTAGCCAGGATGGGCTCCGGGGAGCTGTTTTTT.

This CDR3 is CASQVRGTINQPQHF. The CDR3 coding sequence is TGTGCCAGTCAAGTGAGAGGAACCATCAATCAGCCCCAGCATTTT. The V gene is TRBV27, the J gene TRBJ1-5; D not certain. Trimming stripped 9 bases from V and 3 bases from J, with 18 bases between. Germline assignment: CDR1 MNHEY and CDR2 SMNVEV (reference sequence). The CDR3 spans 15 residues.

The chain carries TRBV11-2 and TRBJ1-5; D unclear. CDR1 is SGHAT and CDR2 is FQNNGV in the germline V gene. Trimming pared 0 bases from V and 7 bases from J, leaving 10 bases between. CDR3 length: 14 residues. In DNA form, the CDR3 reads TGTGCCAGCAGCTTAGAGTTTTCGGGGCAGCCCCAGCATTTT. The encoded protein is CASSLEFSGQPQHF.

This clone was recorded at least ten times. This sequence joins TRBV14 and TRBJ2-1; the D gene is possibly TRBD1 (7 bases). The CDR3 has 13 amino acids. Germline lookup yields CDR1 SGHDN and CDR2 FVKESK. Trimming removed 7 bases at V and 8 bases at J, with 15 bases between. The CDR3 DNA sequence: TGTGCCAGCAAGAGACAGGGACTCGATGAGCAGTTCTTC. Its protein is CASKRQGLDEQFF.

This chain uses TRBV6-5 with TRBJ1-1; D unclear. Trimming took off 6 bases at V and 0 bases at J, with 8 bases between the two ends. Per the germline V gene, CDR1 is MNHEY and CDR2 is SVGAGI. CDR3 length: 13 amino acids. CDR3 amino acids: CASRATVNTEAFF. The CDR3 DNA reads TGTGCCAGCAGAGCTACAGTGAACACTGAAGCTTTCTTT.